The 30 T cell receptor beta chains below were found in one sample sequenced in a study of blood T cell repertoires in COVID-19. The protocol was immunoSEQ multiplex PCR, while the TCRdb copy is restricted to in-frame clones and leaves out a portion. The sample yields around 100,000 clones, roughly 90% seen once. Source material: peripheral blood. These receptors all come from a man aged 50-60 years with active COVID-19.

The V gene is TRBV25-1, the J gene TRBJ2-7; 8 positions match TRBD2. CDR3 size: 16 residues. The V gene's germline CDR1 is MGHDK and CDR2 SYGVNS. V dropped 5 bases and J dropped 0; count of bases not matched to a gene: 9. CDR3 nucleotide sequence: TGTGCCAGCAGTTTAACGGGGGGGATGAGCTCCTACGAGCAGTACTTC. Its translation: CASSLTGGMSSYEQYF.

CDR3 amino acids: CASTRTGSFYYGYTF. CDR3 in DNA: TGTGCCAGCACCAGGACAGGGTCATTTTACTATGGCTACACCTTC. This sequence joins TRBV6-5 and TRBJ1-2, with TRBD1 matching 8 bases. This CDR3 spans 15 amino acids. The germline gives CDR1 MNHEY, CDR2 SVGAGI. The junction had 10 bases not matched to a gene; V was cut back by 7 bases and J by 3 bases.

The chain combines TRBV5-1 with TRBJ2-1; 8 bases agree with TRBD2. This CDR3 is 16 amino acids long. V was pared by 3 bases and J by 7 bases, with 12 bases of the junction left unmatched. Germline V gene lookup returns CDR1 SGHRS and CDR2 YFSETQ. Here the CDR3 reads CASSSLTGGPGNEQFF. Here the CDR3 DNA reads TGCGCCAGCAGCTCCCTTACGGGGGGGCCAGGGAATGAGCAGTTCTTC.

The chain uses TRBV5-6 and TRBJ1-1; 9 bases align to TRBD1. Germline trimming cut 2 bases from V and 3 bases from J; bases unmatched to any gene: 8. This CDR3 is built from 16 residues. Germline V lookup: CDR1 SGHDT, CDR2 YYEEEE. CDR3 DNA: TGTGCCAGCAGCTTTGGGACAGGGAAGAGGGACACTGAAGCTTTCTTT. Encoded protein: CASSFGTGKRDTEAFF. Full variable domain (missing parts from reference TRBV5-6 and TRBJ1-1): DAGVTQSPTHLIKTRGQQVTLRCSPKSGHDTVSWYQQALGQGPQFIFQYYEEEERQRGNFPDRFSGHQFPNYSSELNVNALLLGDSALYLCASSFGTGKRDTEAFFGQGTRLTVV.

The chain links TRBV18 to TRBJ1-1; 8 nucleotides match TRBD1. Germline V lookup: CDR1 KGHSH, CDR2 LQKENI. Unmatched junction bases numbered 8, after V lost 4 bases and J lost 4 bases. CDR3 length: 15 amino acids. CDR3 loop: CASSQTGVGATEAFF. The CDR3 nucleotides are TGTGCCAGCTCACAGACAGGGGTGGGGGCCACTGAAGCTTTCTTT.

The CDR3: CASSVGQGAGGESNEQFF. The CDR3 nucleotides are TGTGCCAGCAGCGTAGGACAGGGTGCGGGTGGTGAATCCAATGAGCAGTTCTTC. The genes are TRBV9 and TRBJ2-1, with TRBD1 matching over 7 bases. Germline V CDR1 and CDR2: SGDLS, YYNGEE. The CDR3 sequence is 18 residues long. Unmatched junction bases numbered 15, after V lost 0 bases and J lost 6 bases.

The rearrangement links TRBV14 to TRBJ2-2, with D possibly TRBD2 on 6 matching bases. The CDR3 length is 18 residues. The ends were cut back, 7 bases at V and 3 bases at J, with 24 bases in the middle. Germline CDR1 SGHDN, CDR2 FVKESK. CDR3 residues: CASTEPATGREDTGELFF. CDR3 sequence (DNA): TGTGCCAGCACCGAACCGGCGACTGGGCGGGAAGACACCGGGGAGCTGTTTTTT.

The CDR3 loop is CASSLKDSGNEQFF. For the CDR3, the DNA is TGCGCCAGCAGCTTAAAGGACAGTGGCAATGAGCAGTTCTTC. The rearrangement uses TRBV4-1 and TRBJ2-1; maybe TRBD1 (6 bases). Trimming took 5 bases from V and 6 from J, leaving 14 bases between them. In germline, CDR1 is MGHRA, CDR2 YSYEKL. CDR3 size: 14 residues.

This sequence joins TRBV10-3 and TRBJ1-4; no reliable D call. The length of the CDR3 is 14 residues. Germline lookup yields CDR1 ENHRY and CDR2 SYGVKD. The ends were cut back, 6 bases at V and 0 bases at J, with 8 bases in the middle. This CDR3 reads CAISNSATNEKLFF. The DNA of the CDR3 is TGTGCCATCAGCAACAGTGCAACTAATGAAAAACTGTTTTTT.

V gene TRBV28 combines with J gene TRBJ1-2, with D possibly matching TRBD1 (6 bases). From germline, CDR1 is MDHEN and CDR2 SYDVKM. The CDR3 is made up of 13 amino acids. The V end was cut by 6 bases, the J end by 7 bases, with 15 bases between. CDR3 sequence reads: CASSPRGGGGYTF. The CDR3 region has the DNA TGTGCCAGCAGCCCGAGGGGGGGCGGTGGCTACACCTTC.

The chain has TRBV11-1 and TRBJ2-3; tentatively, D is TRBD1 (7 bases). V shed 10 bases and J shed 4 bases, with 15 bases lying between them. This CDR3 is 13 amino acids long. In germline, CDR1 is SGHAT, CDR2 FQDESV (reference sequence). This chain's CDR3 is CATRGDNADTQYF. Here the CDR3 DNA reads TGTGCCACCAGGGGGGACAACGCAGATACGCAGTATTTT.

The chain carries TRBV6-5 and TRBJ1-5, with D possibly being TRBD1 (5 bases). Germline-derived CDR1 and CDR2 are MNHEY and SVGAGI. This CDR3 region has 13 residues. The V and J ends lost 7 bases and 6 bases respectively, with 13 bases between them. CDR3 nucleotide sequence: TGTGCCAGCACCGCAGGGCCAGGTCAGCCCCAGCATTTT. This codes for CASTAGPGQPQHF.

This clone was seen a single time. The V and J genes are TRBV11-3 and TRBJ1-2, with D tentatively TRBD1 (5 bases). Germline-derived CDR1 and CDR2 are SGHNT and YENEEA. Trimming pared 1 base from V and 2 bases from J, leaving 11 bases between. The CDR3 length is 15 residues. The CDR3 nucleotides are TGTGCCAGCAGCTTAGGACAGACAAACAACTATGGCTACACCTTC. It specifies CASSLGQTNNYGYTF.

The gene calls are TRBV5-1 and TRBJ2-3; maybe TRBD2 (6 bases). This CDR3 comprises 17 residues. CDR1 is SGHRS, CDR2 YFSETQ, per germline. Deletions cut 4 bases from V and 0 bases from J, with 18 bases between. CDR3 in amino acids: CASSPKEGAVSTDTQYF. The CDR3 DNA is TGCGCCAGCAGCCCGAAGGAGGGTGCGGTAAGCACAGATACGCAGTATTTT.

The chain links TRBV5-1 to TRBJ1-2; D may be TRBD1 (5 bases). V was cut by 4 bases and J by 0 bases, with 7 bases left in between. This CDR3 spans 13 amino acids. CDR1 and CDR2 (germline): SGHRS, YFSETQ. CDR3 DNA: TGCGCCAGCAGCATGGACACTAACTATGGCTACACCTTC. This sequence encodes CASSMDTNYGYTF.

Only a few counts were recorded for this clone. The chain employs TRBV10-1 and TRBJ1-2, with D unclear. The CDR3 runs to 13 residues. V was clipped by 6 bases and J by 2 bases, with 10 bases between them. From germline, CDR1 is WNHNN and CDR2 SYGVQD (reference sequence). This CDR3 is CASSGGANYGYTF. CDR3 nucleotide sequence: TGCGCCAGCAGCGGCGGAGCGAACTATGGCTACACCTTC.

This chain uses TRBV27 with TRBJ2-3; the D gene is possibly TRBD2 (7 bases). V was cut by 6 bases and J by 3 bases, with 10 bases left in between. The V gene's germline CDR1 is MNHEY and CDR2 SMNVEV (reference sequence). The length of the CDR3 is 13 residues. CDR3 in DNA: TGTGCCAGCAGGAGGGGGGGGACAGATACGCAGTATTTT. Residues: CASRRGGTDTQYF.

The genes are TRBV2 and TRBJ2-7; D may be TRBD2 (6 bases). Germline lookup yields CDR1 SNHLY and CDR2 FYNNEI. Trimming took 4 bases from V and 3 from J, leaving 13 bases between them. There are 14 residues in the CDR3. The CDR3 DNA sequence: TGTGCCAGCAGTGCGCAGCGGGCAAGCTACGAGCAGTACGTC. Translating gives CASSAQRASYEQYV.

The chain has TRBV7-9 and TRBJ2-7; maybe TRBD1 (6 bases). Germline lookup yields CDR1 SEHNR and CDR2 FQNEAQ (reference sequence). Trimming removed 5 bases at V and 3 bases at J, with 14 bases between. The CDR3 extends over 14 amino acids. CDR3 nucleotides: TGTGCCAGCAGCGCTACCGGGACACACTACGAGCAGTACTTC. Residues: CASSATGTHYEQYF.

The J gene is TRBJ2-5, the V gene TRBV24-1, with 13 nucleotides matching TRBD2. With 9 bases clipped from V and 5 bases from J, the junction kept 8 bases outside the gene matches. CDR3 length equals 15 residues. Germline CDR1 KGHDR, CDR2 SFDVKD. The CDR3 is CATATSGRPGETQYF. As DNA, the CDR3 is TGTGCCACCGCGACTAGCGGGAGGCCGGGGGAGACCCAGTACTTC.

The CDR3 is CASSSGQATPYEQYF. CDR3 DNA: TGTGCCAGCTCAAGCGGACAGGCCACTCCGTACGAGCAGTACTTC. The chain links TRBV18 to TRBJ2-7; TRBD1 agrees at 7 bases. J was trimmed by 4 bases and V by 5 bases; bases with no gene match: 11. The CDR3 spans 15 residues. Germline V gene sequence: CDR1 KGHSH, CDR2 LQKENI.

This chain links TRBV10-3 with TRBJ2-1, with 7 positions matching TRBD2. The length of the CDR3 is 13 residues. Looked up from germline, CDR1 is ENHRY and CDR2 is SYGVKD. With 6 bases clipped from V and 3 bases from J, the junction kept 2 bases outside the gene matches. CDR3 sequence reads: CAIRPGGYNEQFF. The CDR3 DNA reads as TGTGCCATCAGACCGGGGGGCTACAATGAGCAGTTCTTC.

The chain is built from TRBV5-1 and TRBJ1-2; D is possibly TRBD1 (6 bases). Germline CDR1 is SGHRS and CDR2 is YFSETQ. The germline V and J ends were trimmed by 2 bases and 6 bases, with 14 bases remaining between them. The length of the CDR3 is 14 residues. The CDR3 spells CASSFLGRGDGYTF. CDR3 nucleotide sequence: TGCGCCAGCAGCTTCCTCGGGAGGGGGGATGGCTACACCTTC.

The rearrangement joins TRBV10-1 to TRBJ2-3; TRBD2 aligns across 12 bases. The CDR3 runs 18 residues. CDR1 WNHNN and CDR2 SYGVQD come from the germline V gene (reference sequence). V shed 3 bases and J 2 bases; nucleotides not matched to a gene: 9. In nucleotides, the CDR3 is TGCGCCAGCAGTGAAAGGCCGGGACTAGCGGGTTTCACAGATACGCAGTATTTT. The encoded protein is CASSERPGLAGFTDTQYF.

The chain recombines TRBV6-5 with TRBJ2-5; TRBD1 matches at 8 bases. This CDR3 contains 15 residues. Germline V gene sequence: CDR1 MNHEY, CDR2 SVGAGI. The V segment lost 7 bases and the J segment 2 bases; nucleotides outside the gene matches: 9. CDR3 protein: CASTRGQGRQETQYF. As DNA, the CDR3 is TGTGCCAGCACCCGAGGACAGGGAAGGCAAGAGACCCAGTACTTC.

This clone was found once. V is TRBV5-4 and J is TRBJ2-3; D perhaps matches TRBD1 (5 bases). Germline values: CDR1 SGHNT, CDR2 YYREEE (reference sequence). V shed 0 bases and J shed 1 base, with 12 bases lying between them. The CDR3 length is 16 residues. The CDR3 loop is CASSLAGGARTDTQYF. The CDR3 nucleotides read TGTGCCAGCAGCTTGGCCGGTGGGGCCCGCACAGATACGCAGTATTTT.

This chain uses TRBV6-4 with TRBJ2-1, with a possible D match to TRBD2 (6 bases). Germline lookup yields CDR1 MRHNA and CDR2 SNTAGT. V lost 8 bases to trimming and J lost 8 bases, with 16 bases between them. The CDR3 totals 13 residues. CDR3 coding DNA: TGTGCCAGCGCCCGGGAGTTTGGCGATGAGCAGTTCTTC. This translates into CASAREFGDEQFF.

The gene calls are TRBV19 and TRBJ2-1, with 10 bases aligning to TRBD2. The CDR3 runs 14 residues. V shed 3 bases, J shed 5 bases, and the junction held 1 base outside the gene matches. Germline assignment: CDR1 LNHDA and CDR2 SQIVND (reference sequence). CDR3 residues: CASSMSGRDNEQFF. The CDR3 nucleotides read TGTGCCAGTAGTATGAGCGGGAGGGACAATGAGCAGTTCTTC.

The V gene is TRBV28, the J gene TRBJ2-2, with D possibly matching TRBD2 (5 bases). The CDR3 spans 16 residues. Germline CDR1 MDHEN, CDR2 SYDVKM. Trimming stripped 2 bases from V and 4 bases from J, with 14 bases between. The CDR3 DNA is TGTGCCAGCAGTTTAGGTCCCGTCGCGGGCACCGGGGAGCTGTTTTTT. Translated, it gives CASSLGPVAGTGELFF.

On this clone itself: Distinct nucleotide sequences in the sample also encode this CDR3. The chain carries TRBV5-1 and TRBJ2-5, with 8 bases that match TRBD1. Germline loops: CDR1 SGHRS, CDR2 YFSETQ. V shed 1 base and J 4 bases; nucleotides not matched to a gene: 0. The CDR3 has 13 residues. CDR3 residues: CASSLTGGETQYF. In DNA form, the CDR3 reads TGCGCCAGCAGCTTGACAGGGGGAGAGACCCAGTACTTC.